These T cell receptor beta chains were read from a single sample in a study of shared clonotypes between healthy human individuals. TCRdb's copy holds only in-frame clones and misses some; the assay was immunoSEQ multiplex PCR. The sample consists of 2 million or so clones, roughly 94% of them appearing once. Sequencing used naive CD4+ T cells sorted from blood. The receptors here all came from a man between 18 and 29 years old in good health. Each CDR3 is given with its conserved first and last residue. A D gene is named only where the DNA matches it firmly. The size of a clone is reported for some rows only, either as once, few or many, or as a class for expanded clones.

clone_size: .
v_call: TRBV7-7
j_call: TRBJ2-7
d_call: .
cdr3_nt: TGTGCTAGCAGCAAAAGTCTTAGCAGCTACGAGCAGTACTTC
cdr3_aa: CASSKSLSSYEQYF

clone_size: .
v_call: TRBV6-5
j_call: TRBJ1-1
d_call: TRBD1
cdr3_nt: TGTGCCAGCAGTCAAGGACAGGGGCCAACAACTTTCTTT
cdr3_aa: CASSQGQGPTTFF

clone_size: once
v_call: TRBV27
j_call: TRBJ1-6
d_call: .
cdr3_nt: TGTGCCAGCAGTTTCGCCCACTCTACCGATAATTCACCCCTCCACTTT
cdr3_aa: CASSFAHSTDNSPLHF

clone_size: .
v_call: TRBV30
j_call: TRBJ1-2
d_call: .
cdr3_nt: TGTGCTACCGGGTCCTTCTATGGCTACACCTTC
cdr3_aa: CATGSFYGYTF

clone_size: .
v_call: TRBV5-1
j_call: TRBJ2-6
d_call: .
cdr3_nt: TGCGCCAGCCGCCCTATTGGGGGGCTGGGTGGGGCCAACGTCCTGACTTTC
cdr3_aa: CASRPIGGLGGANVLTF

clone_size: .
v_call: TRBV5-1
j_call: TRBJ2-3
d_call: .
cdr3_nt: TGCGCCAGCAGCGGGGGGAACAACAGGGTGGGCACAGATACGCAGTATTTT
cdr3_aa: CASSGGNNRVGTDTQYF

clone_size: .
v_call: TRBV5-1
j_call: TRBJ2-5
d_call: TRBD2
cdr3_nt: TGCGCCAGCAGCTTAAAGAGACTAGCGGGGGGTCAGGAGACCCAGTACTTC
cdr3_aa: CASSLKRLAGGQETQYF

clone_size: .
v_call: TRBV6-1
j_call: TRBJ2-1
d_call: .
cdr3_nt: TGTGCCAGCAGTCAGACAACTTCCTACAATGAGCAGTTCTTC
cdr3_aa: CASSQTTSYNEQFF

clone_size: .
v_call: TRBV30
j_call: TRBJ1-2
d_call: .
cdr3_nt: TGTGCCTGGAGTGTACCCGGGACGCGCGGCTACACCTTC
cdr3_aa: CAWSVPGTRGYTF

clone_size: .
v_call: TRBV20-1
j_call: TRBJ1-1
d_call: .
cdr3_nt: TGCAGTGCCGGGGTTTGGTCTGAAGCTTTCTTT
cdr3_aa: CSAGVWSEAFF

clone_size: .
v_call: TRBV10-3
j_call: TRBJ2-7
d_call: TRBD2
cdr3_nt: TGTGCCATCAGTGAGGGCGGGAGGGCCCTCTACGAGCAGTACTTC
cdr3_aa: CAISEGGRALYEQYF

clone_size: .
v_call: TRBV5-4
j_call: TRBJ2-3
d_call: TRBD2
cdr3_nt: TGTGCCAGCAGCCCGGAGACTAGCAGAAGCACAGATACGCAGTATTTT
cdr3_aa: CASSPETSRSTDTQYF

clone_size: .
v_call: TRBV7-9
j_call: TRBJ1-1
d_call: .
cdr3_nt: TGTGCCAGCAGCTTAATCGGGTCGGACAGCCCAGAAGCTTTCTTT
cdr3_aa: CASSLIGSDSPEAFF

clone_size: .
v_call: TRBV20-1
j_call: TRBJ1-4
d_call: .
cdr3_nt: TGCAGTGCCCCAAGGGGGAAACTGTTTTTT
cdr3_aa: CSAPRGKLFF

clone_size: .
v_call: TRBV5-4
j_call: TRBJ1-4
d_call: TRBD1
cdr3_nt: TGTGCCAGCAGCTTAGTGGGACAGGGTGAAAAACTGTTTTTT
cdr3_aa: CASSLVGQGEKLFF

clone_size: .
v_call: TRBV9
j_call: TRBJ2-2
d_call: TRBD2
cdr3_nt: TGTGCCAGCAGCGAGAGGGGACTAGCGGGACCCACCGGGGAGCTGTTTTTT
cdr3_aa: CASSERGLAGPTGELFF